The present T cell receptor beta chain was sequenced within a study of human T cells and chemical hapten exposure. Someone pulled total RNA out of unfractionated whole blood. The V and J ends lost 0 bases and 2 bases, in that order; junction bases with no gene match: 2. CDR1 and CDR2 from the germline V gene are SGHRS and YFSETQ. The length of the CDR3 is 14 residues. Each cDNA molecule in the library carried unique molecular identifiers. In the authors' workflow: Per sample, the median was around 96,000 TCRs, with values from about 24,000 to 680,000. TCRdb called the 5' RACE reads again in MiXCR, with one record for every CDR3 protein. The V and J calls come from TCRdb's annotation, not from the publication. The sample has some 78,000 distinct CDR3 sequences; more than 7.5% are singletons.

The chain carries TRBV5-1 and TRBJ2-7, with 7 bases that match TRBD1. This sequence originates from a male donor in good health. The CDR3 region is CASSLGTGPYEQYF. CDR3 coding DNA: TGCGCCAGCAGCTTGGGGACAGGCCCCTACGAGCAGTACTTC.